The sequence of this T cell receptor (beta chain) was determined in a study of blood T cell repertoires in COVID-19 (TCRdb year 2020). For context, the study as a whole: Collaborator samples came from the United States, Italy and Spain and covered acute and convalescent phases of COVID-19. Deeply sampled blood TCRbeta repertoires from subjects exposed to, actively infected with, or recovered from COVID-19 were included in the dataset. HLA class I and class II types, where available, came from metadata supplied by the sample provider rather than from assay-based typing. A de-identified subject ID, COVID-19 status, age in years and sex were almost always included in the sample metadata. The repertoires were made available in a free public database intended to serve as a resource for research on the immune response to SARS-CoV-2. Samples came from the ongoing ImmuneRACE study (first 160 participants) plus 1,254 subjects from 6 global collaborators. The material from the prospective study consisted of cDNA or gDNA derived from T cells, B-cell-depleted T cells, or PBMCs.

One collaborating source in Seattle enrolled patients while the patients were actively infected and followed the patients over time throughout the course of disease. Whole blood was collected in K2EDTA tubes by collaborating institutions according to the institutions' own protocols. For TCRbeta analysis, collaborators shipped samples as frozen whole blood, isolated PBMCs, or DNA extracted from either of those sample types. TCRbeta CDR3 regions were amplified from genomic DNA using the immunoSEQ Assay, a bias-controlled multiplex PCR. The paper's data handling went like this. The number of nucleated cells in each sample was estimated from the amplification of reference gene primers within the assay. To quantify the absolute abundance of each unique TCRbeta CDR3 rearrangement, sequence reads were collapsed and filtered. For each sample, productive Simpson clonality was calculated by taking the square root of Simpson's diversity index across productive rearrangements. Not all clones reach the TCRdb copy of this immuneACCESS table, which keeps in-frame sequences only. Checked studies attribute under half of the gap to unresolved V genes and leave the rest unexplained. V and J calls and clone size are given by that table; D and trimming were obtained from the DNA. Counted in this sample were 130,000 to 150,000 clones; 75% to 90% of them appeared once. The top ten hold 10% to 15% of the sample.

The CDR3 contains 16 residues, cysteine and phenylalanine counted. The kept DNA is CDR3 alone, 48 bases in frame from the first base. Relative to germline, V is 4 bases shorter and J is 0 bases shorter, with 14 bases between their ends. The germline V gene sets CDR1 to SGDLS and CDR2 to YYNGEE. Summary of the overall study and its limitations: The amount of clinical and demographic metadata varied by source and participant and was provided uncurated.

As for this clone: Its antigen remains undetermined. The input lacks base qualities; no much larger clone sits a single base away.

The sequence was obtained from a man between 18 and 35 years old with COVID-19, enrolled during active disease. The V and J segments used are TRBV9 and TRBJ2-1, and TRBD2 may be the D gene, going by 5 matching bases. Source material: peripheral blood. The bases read TGTGCCAGCAGCCTCCGGAGGCTCGCCTCCTACAATGAGCAGTTCTTC. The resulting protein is CASSLRRLASYNEQFF.